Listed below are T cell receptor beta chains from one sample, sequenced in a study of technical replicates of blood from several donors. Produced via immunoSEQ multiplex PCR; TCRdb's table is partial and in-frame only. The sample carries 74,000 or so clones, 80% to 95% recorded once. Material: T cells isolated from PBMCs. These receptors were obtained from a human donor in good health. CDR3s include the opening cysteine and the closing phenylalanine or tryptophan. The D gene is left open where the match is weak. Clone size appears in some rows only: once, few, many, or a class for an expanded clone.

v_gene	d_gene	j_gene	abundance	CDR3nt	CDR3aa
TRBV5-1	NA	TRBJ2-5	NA	TGCGCCAGCATGGGGGGAGAGACCCAGTACTTC	CASMGGETQYF
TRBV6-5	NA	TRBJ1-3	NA	TGTGCCAGCAGCATGACTCCTATGGCTGGAAACACCATATATTTT	CASSMTPMAGNTIYF
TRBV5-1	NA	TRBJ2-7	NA	TGCGCCAGCAGAAGGTACCGGGACTTAACGGACGAGCAGTACTTC	CASRRYRDLTDEQYF
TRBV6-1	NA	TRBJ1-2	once	TGTGCCAGCAGTGAGCGACGGGCTAACTATGGCTACACCTTC	CASSERRANYGYTF
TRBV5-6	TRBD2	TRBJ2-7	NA	TGTGCCAGCAGCTTGAAAGCGGGAGGGCCCTACGAGCAGTACTTC	CASSLKAGGPYEQYF
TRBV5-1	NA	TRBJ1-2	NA	TGCGCCAGCGGCGAAGGAGGCGGCTACACCTTC	CASGEGGGYTF
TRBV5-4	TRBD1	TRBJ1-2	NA	TGTGCCAGCACTCTAACAGGGGGCATTGAAGGCTACACCTTC	CASTLTGGIEGYTF
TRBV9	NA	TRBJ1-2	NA	TGTGCCAGCAGCGGTTACAGAAACTATGGCTACACCTTC	CASSGYRNYGYTF
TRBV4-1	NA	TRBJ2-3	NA	TGCGCCAGCAGCCAAGAGGTCAACACTCCGCAAGCGGATACGCAGTATTTT	CASSQEVNTPQADTQYF
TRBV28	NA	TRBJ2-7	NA	TGTGCCAGCACCCCTGGAACAGCGGGCGCCTACGAGCAGTACTTC	CASTPGTAGAYEQYF
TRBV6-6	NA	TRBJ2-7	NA	TGTGCCAGCAGCTACGTAGGGAGCTCCTACGAGCAGTACTTC	CASSYVGSSYEQYF
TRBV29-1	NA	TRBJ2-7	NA	TGCAGCGTTGCTCTCGGTAGCGGAGTAGGGGCCTCCTACGAGCAGTACTTC	CSVALGSGVGASYEQYF
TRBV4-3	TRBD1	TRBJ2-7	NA	TGCGCCAGCAGCCAAGAATCCTGGGACAGGGGGTACGAGCAGTACTTC	CASSQESWDRGYEQYF
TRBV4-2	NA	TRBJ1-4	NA	TGTGCCAGCAGCCGAGACAGGATTAATGAAAAACTGTTTTTT	CASSRDRINEKLFF
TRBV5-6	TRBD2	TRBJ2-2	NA	TGTGCCAGCAGCCTGGGGGGGGGATACACCGGGGAGCTGTTTTTT	CASSLGGGYTGELFF
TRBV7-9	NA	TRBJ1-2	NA	TGTGCCAGCACCCCATGGCAGGGAGGTGACTACACCTTC	CASTPWQGGDYTF
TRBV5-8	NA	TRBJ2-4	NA	TGTGCCAGCAGCGGGACATATGGGACGGAGGCCGCCAAAAACATTCAGTACTTC	CASSGTYGTEAAKNIQYF
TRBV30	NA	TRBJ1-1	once	TGTGCCTGGATAGGACAGCCGGGTAGTAAAGCTTTCTTT	CAWIGQPGSKAFF
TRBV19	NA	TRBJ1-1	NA	TGTGCCAGTCAGGAGAACACTGAAGCTTTCTTT	CASQENTEAFF
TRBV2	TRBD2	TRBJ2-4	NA	TGTGCCAGCAGTGAGGGGCGGGAGGGGATCAAAAACATTCAGTACTTC	CASSEGREGIKNIQYF
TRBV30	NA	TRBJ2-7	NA	TGTGCCGGTCAGGAGCGGATCTCCTACGAGCAGTACTTC	CAGQERISYEQYF
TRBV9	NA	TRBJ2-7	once	TGTGCCAGCAGCGTAGGAGCGGACCTCTACGAGCAGTACTTC	CASSVGADLYEQYF
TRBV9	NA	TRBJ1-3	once	TGTGCCAGCAGCGTAGACGGCGCCGGGGACACCATATATTTT	CASSVDGAGDTIYF
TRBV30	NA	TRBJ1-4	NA	TGTGCCTGGAGTGTCCGGGTGGCGGAAAAACTGTTTTTT	CAWSVRVAEKLFF